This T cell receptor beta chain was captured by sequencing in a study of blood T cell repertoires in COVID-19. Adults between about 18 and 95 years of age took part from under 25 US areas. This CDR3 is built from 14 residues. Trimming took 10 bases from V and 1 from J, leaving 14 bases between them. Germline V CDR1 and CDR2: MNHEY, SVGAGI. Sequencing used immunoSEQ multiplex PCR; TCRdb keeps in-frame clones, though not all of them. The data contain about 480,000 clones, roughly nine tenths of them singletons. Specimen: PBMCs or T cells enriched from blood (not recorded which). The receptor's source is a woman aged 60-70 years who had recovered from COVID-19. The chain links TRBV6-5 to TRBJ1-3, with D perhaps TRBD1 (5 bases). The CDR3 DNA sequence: TGTGCCACCGCGGGGGGTTGGTCTGGAAACACCATATATTTT. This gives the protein CATAGGWSGNTIYF.